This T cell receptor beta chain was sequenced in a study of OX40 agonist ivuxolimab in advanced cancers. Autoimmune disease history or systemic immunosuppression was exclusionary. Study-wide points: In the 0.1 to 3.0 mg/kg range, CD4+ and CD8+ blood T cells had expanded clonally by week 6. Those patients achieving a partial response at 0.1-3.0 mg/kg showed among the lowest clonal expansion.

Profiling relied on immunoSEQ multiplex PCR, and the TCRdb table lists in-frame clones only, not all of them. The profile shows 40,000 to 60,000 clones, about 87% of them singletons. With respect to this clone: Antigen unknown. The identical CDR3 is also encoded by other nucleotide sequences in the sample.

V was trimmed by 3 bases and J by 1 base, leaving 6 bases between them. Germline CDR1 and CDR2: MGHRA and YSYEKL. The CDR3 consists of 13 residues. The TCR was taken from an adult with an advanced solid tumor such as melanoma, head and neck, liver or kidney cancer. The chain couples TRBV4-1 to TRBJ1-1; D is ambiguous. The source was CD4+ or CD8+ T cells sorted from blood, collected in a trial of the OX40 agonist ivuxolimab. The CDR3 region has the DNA TGCGCCAGCAGCCAGGGCCAGAACACTGAAGCTTTCTTT. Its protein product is CASSQGQNTEAFF.